This entry features one TCR beta chain sequence. There are a few counts of this clonotype. This clone's antigen is unknown. Base-call qualities are not available, and no considerably larger clone is one nucleotide away. The entry originates in a study of T-cell memory formation after mild COVID-19 (dated by TCRdb to about 2021). Regarding the study in general: Most TCR sequence clusters were specific to one of the two donors. T-cell clones expanding and contracting after mild COVID-19 in a couple of donors were tracked by longitudinal TCRalpha and TCRbeta repertoire sequencing. Two young, previously healthy adult volunteers, one female and one male, were included in the cohort. Study-wide conclusions, independent of this receptor: Clones that contracted from day 15 to 85 showed balanced CD4/CD8 phenotypes, whereas a second wave of clones that expanded from day 15 to 37 leaned towards CD4+. Some responding clones were detected in pre-infection memory, which suggested that pre-existing cross-reactive memory T cells had joined the SARS-CoV-2 response. Whether the second-wave clones peaking on day 37 were SARS-CoV-2 specific was not confirmed. Contracting CD4+ clones were located mainly in the CM and EM memory subsets, whereas CD8+ clones were found to be enriched in EMRA. The study covered only a couple of mild cases, and larger cohorts including severe cases with pre-infection samples were considered necessary.

The sample was run on an Illumina NovaSeq 6000. TCRalpha and TCRbeta cDNA libraries were built by 5'RACE with constant-segment primers, adding sample barcodes and unique molecular identifiers. Trizol reagent was used to extract RNA from every sample. Library amplification was performed in two PCR steps, and a second sample barcode and Illumina TruSeq adapters were introduced in the second step. Sequencing of the libraries was done on an Illumina NovaSeq, producing 2 x 150 bp paired-end reads. The paper's data handling went like this. The reads were demultiplexed and collapsed into UMI-guided consensus sequences using migec v1.2.7. With mixcr v2.1.11, UMI consensuses were aligned to TRA and TRB V and J templates and assembled into clonotypes. Clonotypes were classified as expanded or contracted when called significant by both edgeR and NoisET, with noise models trained on biological replicates. For edgeR calls, the thresholds were a false discovery rate-adjusted p below 0.01 and a log2 fold-change of 1. As an exploratory analysis of dynamics, max-normalized trajectories of the 1000 most abundant clonotypes were examined with PCA combined with hierarchical clustering. Separately sequenced CD4+ and CD8+ repertoires were used to assign a CD4 or CD8 phenotype to each responding clone. TCRdb reprocessing: public reads trimmed at Q25 with fastp, clones called with MiXCR, in-frame beta chains kept. Every entry covers one CDR3 protein and lists the most common genes and DNA from its rows. The V and J calls come from TCRdb's annotation, not from the publication. The sample table contains about 350,000 distinct CDR3 sequences; only one count was recorded for 12% to 15% of them. Jointly, the top ten make up 22% of the sample.

Sequences SGHTA (CDR1) and FQGNSA (CDR2) are obtained from the germline V gene. Taken from cysteine to phenylalanine, the CDR3 has 16 residues. Here the CDR3 DNA is all that survives: 48 bases in frame from base 1. V is pared back by 4 bases and J by 4 bases, with 18 bases lying between the germline termini. Ficoll-Paque density gradient centrifugation was used to isolate PBMCs. The sequence was collected from a man younger than 35 who had mild COVID-19 (a few samples of this study predate the infection). The sample titles of this study are shuffled in the database, so cell type and time point are left out; the donor was told from shared clones. The chain is made from TRBV7-2 and TRBJ2-3; the D gene is perhaps TRBD1, on 6 matching bases. Sequences were obtained from PBMCs or a T cell subset sorted from them (not recorded which). The encoded CDR3 is CASSWGRGRGPDTQYF. The nucleotide sequence reads TGTGCCAGCAGCTGGGGGCGAGGCAGGGGCCCAGATACGCAGTATTTT.